This T cell receptor beta chain appears in the sequencing data of a study of cytomegalovirus exposure and HLA in healthy donors. On the study more broadly: Approximately 83 million unique TCRs from HLA-typed donors were held in an early data release. The study's findings and limits: Most TCR sequences were seen very rarely across donors, but some public TCRs occurred in many. Later, TCR association rates were found to vary by HLA locus, highest for DRB1 and lowest for HLA-C. TCR beta sequences reportedly predicted most subjects' HLA-A and HLA-B alleles accurately.

As regards this clone: Its antigen is not known.

The CDR3 length is 16 residues. CDR1 and CDR2 (germline): SNHLY, FYNNEI. Between the trimmed V and J ends, which lost 3 bases and 1 base, there was a span of 12 bases. PCR was performed using 60 Vbeta and 13 Jbeta primers. Sequencing was performed with immunoSEQ multiplex PCR; in TCRdb, only in-frame clones are kept and a portion is missing. The profile shows some 95,000 clones, about two thirds of them singletons. The TCR originated in a female donor in good health and CMV-seronegative. Source material: PBMCs. This chain links TRBV2 with TRBJ2-2, with D perhaps TRBD1 (6 bases). CDR3 in amino acids: CASSDPGHLNTGELFF. The CDR3 nucleotides read TGTGCCAGCAGTGATCCGGGACACCTGAACACCGGGGAGCTGTTTTTT. The whole variable domain, remainder taken from reference TRBV2 and TRBJ2-2, is EPEVTQTPSHQVTQMGQEVILRCVPISNHLYFYWYRQILGQKVEFLVSFYNNEISEKSEIFDDQFSVERPDGSNFTLKIRSTKLEDSAMYFCASSDPGHLNTGELFFGEGSRLTVL.